Listed below are T cell receptor beta chains from one sample, sequenced in a study of identical twins. TCRdb called the 5' RACE reads again in MiXCR, with one record for every CDR3 protein. The sample carries about 470,000 distinct CDR3 sequences, approximately 24% recorded once. The sample was also reused in another study, on T cells expressing NK-cell markers.

Source material: CD4+ T cells sorted from blood. The receptors were sampled from a woman aged 18-29 years in good health. Each CDR3 is given with its conserved first and last residue. A D gene is named only where the DNA matches it firmly. Not all rows give a size; the values are once, few, many and, for expanded clones, a class.

clone size | J gene | D gene | V gene | CDR3 DNA | CDR3 protein
. | TRBJ2-3 | . | TRBV12-3/TRBV12-4 | TGTGCCAGCAGTTTCCGGGAGGATACGCAGTATTTT | CASSFREDTQYF
few | TRBJ2-2 | TRBD2 | TRBV6-1 | TGTGCCACCAAGACTAGCGGGAGATTAGGGGCCGGGGAGCTGTTTTTT | CATKTSGRLGAGELFF
. | TRBJ1-2 | TRBD1 | TRBV5-1 | TGCGCCAGCAGCTCGAGCACAGGGGTCTATGGCTACACCTTC | CASSSSTGVYGYTF
. | TRBJ2-4 | TRBD2 | TRBV20-1 | TGCAGTGCTTATCTAGCGGGTTCAGCCAAAAACATTCAGTACTTC | CSAYLAGSAKNIQYF
few | TRBJ1-4 | . | TRBV7-9 | TGTGCCAGCAGCCCTTGGACCAGGGTTAGCGAAAAACTGTTTTTT | CASSPWTRVSEKLFF
. | TRBJ2-1 | TRBD2 | TRBV2 | TGTGCCAGCGAGACGGGGGGGAATGAGCAGTTCTTC | CASETGGNEQFF
. | TRBJ2-3 | . | TRBV6-1 | TGTGCCAGCGTCTTAAATACGCAGTATTTT | CASVLNTQYF
few | TRBJ2-1 | . | TRBV20-1 | TGCAGTGCCCCCGGGACTCATATCTACAATGAGCAGTTCTTC | CSAPGTHIYNEQFF
few | TRBJ2-1 | TRBD2 | TRBV12-5 | TGTGCTAGTGGTTTCCCCTCGAAGGCGGGGGGACTCTACAATGAGCAGTTCTTC | CASGFPSKAGGLYNEQFF
. | TRBJ2-1 | TRBD2 | TRBV20-1 | TGCAGTGCTTTCTCCGGGACTAGCGGGAGCGATGAGCAGTTCTTC | CSAFSGTSGSDEQFF
. | TRBJ2-3 | . | TRBV11-2 | TGTGCCGGCAGCTTAGATATAAGGAGGGGGGGCCGTCCAGATACGCAGTATTTT | CAGSLDIRRGGRPDTQYF
. | TRBJ2-1 | . | TRBV7-8 | TGTGCCAGCAGCTTATTCCCCGGGACCTTAAGGGGGAATGAGCAGTTCTTC | CASSLFPGTLRGNEQFF
few | TRBJ2-1 | . | TRBV4-3 | TGCGCCAGCAGCCAAAGGGCAAGGACTATCAACAATGAGCAGTTCTTC | CASSQRARTINNEQFF
few | TRBJ1-6 | TRBD1 | TRBV12-3/TRBV12-4 | TGTGCCAGCAGTTCCTTACCCGGGACAGGGCTCCTTGGGGCCCTCCACTTT | CASSSLPGTGLLGALHF
. | TRBJ1-3 | TRBD1 | TRBV6-1 | TGTGCCAGCAGTCCGAGGACAGGCCGTTCTGGAAACACCATATATTTT | CASSPRTGRSGNTIYF
many | TRBJ2-1 | . | TRBV12-3/TRBV12-4 | TGTGCCAGCAGTTTATTCTCGGGGAATGAGCAGTTCTTC | CASSLFSGNEQFF
few | TRBJ1-5 | . | TRBV20-1 | TGCAGTGCTAGAGATCCCCGAGTCGCTTATCAGCCCCAGCATTTT | CSARDPRVAYQPQHF
. | TRBJ1-5 | . | TRBV29-1 | TGCAGCGTTGGTCAGGGCAGCGATCAGCCCCAGCATTTT | CSVGQGSDQPQHF
. | TRBJ1-2 | TRBD1 | TRBV12-3/TRBV12-4 | TGTGCCAGCAGTTTAACTGGAAGGGGCAGGGGGTTCTATGGCTACACCTTC | CASSLTGRGRGFYGYTF
few | TRBJ2-7 | . | TRBV5-1 | TGCGCCAGCAGCGCGGACGGCGAGCAGTACTTC | CASSADGEQYF
. | TRBJ1-1 | . | TRBV5-1 | TGCGCCAGCAGCTTGGTCTCGCAGGGAGGGGAAGCTTTCTTT | CASSLVSQGGEAFF
few | TRBJ1-5 | . | TRBV15 | TGTGCCACCAGCAGAGTGGATCAGCCCCAGCATTTT | CATSRVDQPQHF
. | TRBJ1-1 | . | TRBV12-3/TRBV12-4 | TGTGCCAGCAGTTTCGGTGCAACTGAAGCTTTCTTT | CASSFGATEAFF
. | TRBJ2-1 | . | TRBV6-1 | TGTGCCAGCAGGCCGACCCGGACTGTTTACAATGAGCAGTTCTTC | CASRPTRTVYNEQFF
once | TRBJ2-3 | . | TRBV6-1 | TGTGCCACCGTAGCCCCGGGGACCACAGATACGCAGTATTTT | CATVAPGTTDTQYF
few | TRBJ2-1 | TRBD1 | TRBV5-1 | TGCGCCAGCAGCTACGGACAGGGGGAGTCCTACAATGAGCAGTTCTTC | CASSYGQGESYNEQFF
. | TRBJ2-1 | TRBD2 | TRBV11-3 | TGTGCCAGCAGCTGGAGCGGGGGGGCCAATGAGCAGTTCTTC | CASSWSGGANEQFF
. | TRBJ1-5 | . | TRBV6-5 | TGTGCCAGCAGTTACCGCGGAGGAGGGCCGAACAATCAGCCCCAGCATTTT | CASSYRGGGPNNQPQHF
. | TRBJ1-2 | . | TRBV9 | TGTGCCAGCAGCGTAGTTGGGGGCTATGGCTACACCTTC | CASSVVGGYGYTF
. | TRBJ2-2 | . | TRBV12-3/TRBV12-4 | TGTGCCAGCAAGGGGGGCTCGGTCGGGGAGCTGTTTTTT | CASKGGSVGELFF
. | TRBJ2-1 | . | TRBV11-3 | TGTGCCAGCAGCTTGTCCGGGGCTTCCTACAATGAGCAGTTCTTC | CASSLSGASYNEQFF
once | TRBJ1-2 | TRBD1 | TRBV7-9 | TGTGCCAGCAGCTCAGTGGGACAGGGAACTGCTAACTATGGCTACACCTTC | CASSSVGQGTANYGYTF
. | TRBJ2-7 | TRBD1 | TRBV20-1 | TGCAGTGCTAACGCCGGGACAGGGGGACTAAACGAGCAGTACTTC | CSANAGTGGLNEQYF
few | TRBJ2-7 | TRBD2 | TRBV5-1 | TGCGCCAGCAGCTTTTTGCTAGCGGGAGGCTACGAGCAGTACTTC | CASSFLLAGGYEQYF
few | TRBJ2-7 | TRBD1 | TRBV20-1 | TGCAGTGCTTCAAGGGACAGGGGTTCCTACGAGCAGTACTTC | CSASRDRGSYEQYF
few | TRBJ2-3 | . | TRBV5-1 | TGCGCCAGCAGCCTCAAGGGGGTATCAGCGGAGGGCACAGATACGCAGTATTTT | CASSLKGVSAEGTDTQYF
few | TRBJ2-3 | . | TRBV10-1 | TGCGCCAGCAGTGATAGGAGGGGCGGCACAGATACGCAGTATTTT | CASSDRRGGTDTQYF
. | TRBJ1-1 | . | TRBV2 | TGTGCCAGCAGTGAGGGGGAGAACACTGAAGCTTTCTTT | CASSEGENTEAFF
few | TRBJ2-7 | . | TRBV3-1 | TGTGCCAGCAGCCAACATTCCACCTACGAGCAGTACTTC | CASSQHSTYEQYF
. | TRBJ2-5 | . | TRBV20-1 | TGCAGTGCTAAGCCCCTCGGCGGGGTGGTAGAGACCCAGTACTTC | CSAKPLGGVVETQYF
. | TRBJ2-5 | . | TRBV12-3/TRBV12-4 | TGTGCCAGCAGTTTTTGGCCCCGTGAGACCCAGTACTTC | CASSFWPRETQYF
few | TRBJ2-7 | . | TRBV14 | TGTGCCAGCAGCCGAATGGACGGGTACGAGCAGTACTTC | CASSRMDGYEQYF
few | TRBJ2-3 | TRBD1 | TRBV7-3 | TGTGCCAGCAGCGGGACAGGGCACACAGATACGCAGTATTTT | CASSGTGHTDTQYF
. | TRBJ2-1 | TRBD1 | TRBV4-1 | TGCGCCAGCAGCCATTGGACAGGGGGTGTATACAATGAGCAGTTCTTC | CASSHWTGGVYNEQFF
. | TRBJ1-1 | . | TRBV24-1 | TGTGCCACCAGTGACCCGGGACCCGTGAACACTGAAGCTTTCTTT | CATSDPGPVNTEAFF